What follows are 10 T cell receptor beta chains derived from one specimen sequenced in a study of radiotherapy plus CTLA-4 blockade in lung cancer. Some clones are missing from TCRdb's copy, which holds only in-frame ones; the method was immunoSEQ multiplex PCR. Of tens of thousands of clones listed, 81% are singletons. Sequencing was performed on peripheral blood, taken from a patient treated with radiotherapy plus ipilimumab. Receptor source: a human donor with non-small cell lung cancer that progressed on radiotherapy plus ipilimumab.

V is TRBV13 and J is TRBJ2-1, with 9 bases identical to TRBD2. From germline, CDR1 is PRHDT and CDR2 FYEKMQ (reference sequence). Losses at the gene ends were 5 bases for V and 7 bases for J; bases not matched to a gene: 18. The CDR3 is 18 residues long. The CDR3: CASSTSWGRGGLGNEQFF. In DNA, the CDR3 is TGTGCCAGCAGCACCAGCTGGGGGCGGGGGGGCCTGGGGAATGAGCAGTTCTTC.

This chain connects TRBV2 to TRBJ1-1; D might be TRBD1 (5 bases). Germline assignment: CDR1 SNHLY and CDR2 FYNNEI. Deletions cut 1 base from V and 3 bases from J, with 9 bases between. This CDR3 contains 14 residues. This CDR3 reads CASSEVGRDTEAFF. The CDR3 DNA is TGTGCCAGCAGTGAAGTTGGCAGGGACACTGAAGCTTTCTTT. Looking up the rest from reference TRBV2 and TRBJ1-1 gives the full variable domain: EPEVTQTPSHQVTQMGQEVILRCVPISNHLYFYWYRQILGQKVEFLVSFYNNEISEKSEIFDDQFSVERPDGSNFTLKIRSTKLEDSAMYFCASSEVGRDTEAFFGQGTRLTVV.

The chain joins TRBV11-2 to TRBJ1-2; possibly TRBD1 for D (5 bases). The CDR3 length is 15 residues. In germline, CDR1 is SGHAT, CDR2 FQNNGV. Trimming removed 4 bases at V and 3 bases at J, with 15 bases between. CDR3 residues: CASSSVEGRYYGYTF. In nucleotides, the CDR3 is TGTGCCAGCAGCTCCGTGGAGGGGCGGTACTATGGCTACACCTTC.

As to this clone: One end of the junction is discordant with germline, which a read error may explain. This chain connects TRBV18 to TRBJ1-5, with D unclear. CDR3 length: 14 residues. Germline assignment: CDR1 KGHSH and CDR2 LQKENI. The CDR3: CASSPPSGNQAQHF. Written as DNA, the CDR3 is TGTGCCAGCTCACCACCGAGCGGGAATCAGGCCCAGCATTTT.

This chain links TRBV5-1 with TRBJ1-1, with 7 nucleotides matching TRBD1. After removal of 4 bases from V and 6 bases from J, the junction contained 9 bases not matched to a gene. Germline V gene lookup returns CDR1 SGHRS and CDR2 YFSETQ. CDR3 length: 14 amino acids. The CDR3, as DNA: TGCGCCAGCAGCCAGGAGACAGGGCTCCCTGAAGCTTTCTTT. Its translation is CASSQETGLPEAFF.

The chain combines TRBV2 with TRBJ1-1; D is unresolved. Germline lookup yields CDR1 SNHLY and CDR2 FYNNEI. The length of the CDR3 is 14 residues. Trimming shortened V by 6 bases and J by 0 bases, and 11 bases separated the two germline ends. The CDR3 is CASSLSIMNTEAFF. For the CDR3, the DNA is TGTGCCAGCAGCTTAAGCATTATGAACACTGAAGCTTTCTTT.

The CDR3 nucleotides read TGCGCCAGCAGCTTTTTCCAGGGCGATGGCTACACCTTC. This codes for CASSFFQGDGYTF. The gene calls are TRBV5-1 and TRBJ1-2, with D possibly being TRBD1 (5 bases). The CDR3 totals 13 residues. Germline loops: CDR1 SGHRS, CDR2 YFSETQ. With 2 bases removed from V and 6 bases from J, the gap between germline ends came to 11 bases.

V and J are TRBV6-5 and TRBJ1-1; D remains unclear. The CDR3 runs to 13 residues. Germline V gene data show CDR1 as MNHEY and CDR2 as SVGAGI. Trimming took off 5 bases at V and 8 bases at J, with 15 bases between the two ends. CDR3 residues: CASSPNTPTEAFF. In DNA, the CDR3 is TGTGCCAGCAGTCCAAATACCCCGACAGAAGCTTTCTTT.

This clone is a singleton in its sample. The CDR3 sequence: CASSQQQGYGYTF. The CDR3 bases are TGCGCCAGCAGTCAACAACAGGGCTATGGCTACACCTTC. The chain uses TRBV23-1 and TRBJ1-2, with D perhaps matching TRBD1 (6 bases). TRBV23-1 is an open reading frame, and its role is uncertain. V was trimmed by 2 bases and J by 4 bases, leaving 8 bases between them. CDR3 length: 13 residues.

This chain uses TRBV7-9 with TRBJ1-2; D is ambiguous. From germline, CDR1 is SEHNR and CDR2 FQNEAQ (reference sequence). CDR3 length: 12 amino acids. V lost 8 bases, J lost 6 bases, and 13 bases lay in between. CDR3 region: CASYNIYDGYTF. CDR3 nucleotides: TGTGCCAGCTACAATATATACGATGGCTACACCTTC.